The source of this TCR beta chain is a study of cytomegalovirus exposure and HLA in healthy donors. Study overall: Both the 120 or so validation repertoires and the 600 to 700 first-cohort repertoires used the same platform, as reported by a later analysis.

Broader study findings: Altogether, 160 or so TCR beta chains were recorded as cytomegalovirus-associated.

Assay used: immunoSEQ multiplex PCR; TCRdb lists only in-frame clones, some missing. This sample carries about 79,000 clones, approximately 93% of them seen once, and the ten largest clones take about 3.8%. The validation cohort, a group of 90 to 150 subjects, included the donors and was separate from the approximately 650-subject first cohort. Worth noting for this clone: The antigen remains undetermined.

This TCR was sampled from a woman in her 30s in good health and CMV-seronegative. The sequencing sample was made of PBMCs.

CDR3 region: CASSGQLLDTEAFF. The DNA of the CDR3 is TGTGCCAGCAGTGGGCAGCTCCTAGACACTGAAGCTTTCTTT. This chain uses TRBV2 with TRBJ1-1; D unresolved. V shed 4 bases and J shed 3 bases, with 12 bases lying between them. The CDR3 contains 14 residues. Germline CDR1 SNHLY, CDR2 FYNNEI.